The T cell receptor beta chain described here comes from a study of T cell responses to AZD1222 COVID-19 vaccine. About this clone: The target antigen is unknown.

TCRdb's copy holds only in-frame clones and misses some; the assay was immunoSEQ multiplex PCR. The sample includes 200,000 to 250,000 clones, about 94% of them seen just once. Study results and limitations: Spike regions recognized by vaccine-associated CD4 TCRs spanned the protein, led by 160-218 and 743-854.

The specimen comprised peripheral blood, sampled 28 days after the second dose of the MenACWY control vaccine. This clonotype was obtained from an adult who received the MenACWY meningococcal vaccine as a control.

CDR3 residues: CASSIRDIQGAYGYTF. The DNA of the CDR3 is TGTGCCAGTAGTATCCGTGATATACAAGGGGCCTATGGCTACACCTTC. The genes are TRBV19 and TRBJ1-2, with TRBD1 as a possible D gene (5 bases). V lost 3 bases and J 4 bases, leaving 18 bases between the germline ends. CDR3 length equals 16 residues. The germline V gene has CDR1 LNHDA and CDR2 SQIVND (reference sequence).